Below, 15 T cell receptor beta chains from the same sample are listed, as sequenced in a study of cytomegalovirus exposure and HLA in healthy donors. The table came from immunoSEQ multiplex PCR; TCRdb's copy has only in-frame clones and leaves some out. The table records 45,000 to 65,000 clones, 80% to 90% of them present only once. Material: PBMCs. Receptors were obtained from a woman under 30 in good health and CMV-seronegative.

The chain employs TRBV27 and TRBJ2-3; the match to TRBD2 covers 9 bases. This CDR3 region has 16 residues. CDR1 is MNHEY and CDR2 is SMNVEV in the germline V gene (reference sequence). J lost 5 bases, V lost 9 bases, and 15 bases had no gene match. The CDR3 is CASTPLIAGDIDTQYF. CDR3 in DNA: TGTGCCAGTACACCCCTGATAGCGGGAGATATAGATACGCAGTATTTT.

The chain has TRBV7-9 and TRBJ2-3, with D perhaps TRBD1 (6 bases). The germline V gene has CDR1 SEHNR and CDR2 FQNEAQ (reference sequence). The CDR3 runs 14 residues. Trimming shortened V by 1 base and J by 4 bases, and 9 bases separated the two germline ends. In nucleotides, the CDR3 is TGTGCCAGCAGCTTAGGACAGGCGGCAGATACGCAGTATTTT. Amino acid sequence: CASSLGQAADTQYF.

In its sample, this clone was seen once. The chain uses TRBV28 and TRBJ2-7; 9 bases are a match to TRBD1. V shed 8 bases and J 2 bases; nucleotides not matched to a gene: 4. Germline V gives CDR1 MDHEN, CDR2 SYDVKM. CDR3 size: 13 residues. The CDR3 region has the DNA TGTGCCAGCGGGACAGGGATCCCCTACGAGCAGTACTTC. Protein sequence: CASGTGIPYEQYF.

The chain uses TRBV7-3 and TRBJ2-1; 9 nucleotides line up with TRBD2. V trimming: 2 bases; J trimming: 8 bases; junction bases outside the gene matches: 7. Germline CDR1 SGHTA, CDR2 FQGTGA. The CDR3 sequence is 15 residues long. CDR3 protein: CASSLWVAGVDEQFF. CDR3 DNA: TGTGCCAGCAGCTTATGGGTAGCGGGAGTCGATGAGCAGTTCTTC.

The CDR3 loop is CASSLDLGDSSRGYTF. The CDR3 DNA reads TGTGCCAGCAGCTTGGATTTGGGTGACAGCAGTAGGGGCTACACCTTC. The J gene is TRBJ1-2, the V gene TRBV5-8, with a possible D match to TRBD1 (5 bases). CDR1 and CDR2 (germline): SGHTS, YDEGEE. Between the trimmed V and J ends, which lost 0 bases and 8 bases, there was a span of 20 bases. This CDR3 has 16 amino acids.

With regard to this clone: The identical CDR3 is also encoded by other nucleotide sequences in the sample. The gene calls are TRBV9 and TRBJ2-7; D is unresolved. Per the germline V gene, CDR1 is SGDLS and CDR2 is YYNGEE. Trimming cost V 0 bases and J 2 bases, with 9 bases left between them. CDR3 length equals 14 residues. CDR3 loop: CASSVGVAAYEQYF. CDR3 nucleotides: TGTGCCAGCAGCGTAGGGGTAGCTGCCTACGAGCAGTACTTC.

This CDR3 reads CASSAMTSGGLSETQYF. CDR3 DNA: TGCGCCAGCAGCGCCATGACTAGCGGGGGGTTATCAGAGACCCAGTACTTC. The chain combines TRBV5-1 with TRBJ2-5; TRBD2 aligns across 13 bases. The CDR3 contains 17 residues. With 4 bases clipped from V and 4 bases from J, the junction kept 10 bases outside the gene matches. Germline V CDR1 and CDR2: SGHRS, YFSETQ. The full variable domain, with the rest looked up from reference TRBV5-1 and TRBJ2-5, is KAGVTQTPRYLIKTRGQQVTLSCSPISGHRSVSWYQQTPGQGLQFLFEYFSETQRNKGNFPGRFSGRQFSNSRSEMNVSTLELGDSALYLCASSAMTSGGLSETQYFGPGTRLLVL.

The gene calls are TRBV2 and TRBJ1-2; TRBD1 aligns across 9 bases. V shed 4 bases, J shed 3 bases, and the junction held 0 bases outside the gene matches. The CDR3 spans 13 residues. The germline gives CDR1 SNHLY, CDR2 FYNNEI. The CDR3 sequence is CASSGQGDYGYTF. The CDR3, as DNA: TGTGCCAGCAGTGGACAGGGGGACTATGGCTACACCTTC.

CDR3 protein: CASSKDREGHGYTF. CDR3 sequence (DNA): TGTGCCAGCAGCAAGGACAGGGAGGGGCATGGCTACACCTTC. This rearrangement joins TRBV7-3 to TRBJ1-2, with 8 bases matching TRBD1. Germline V gene lookup returns CDR1 SGHTA and CDR2 FQGTGA. The V segment lost 5 bases and the J segment 6 bases; nucleotides outside the gene matches: 8. The CDR3 totals 14 residues.

A few counts support this clone. V is TRBV19 and J is TRBJ2-1; 12 nucleotides line up with TRBD2. Looked up from germline, CDR1 is LNHDA and CDR2 is SQIVND (reference sequence). Germline trimming cut 6 bases from V and 8 bases from J; bases unmatched to any gene: 5. This CDR3 region has 14 residues. Written as DNA, the CDR3 is TGTGCCAGTAGCCCGGGACTAGCGGGTTATGAGCAGTTCTTC. Encoded protein: CASSPGLAGYEQFF.

This rearrangement joins TRBV11-3 to TRBJ2-1, with 13 bases aligning to TRBD2. Trimming cost V 8 bases and J 8 bases; bases outside gene matches: 9. The length of the CDR3 is 15 residues. Germline lookup yields CDR1 SGHNT and CDR2 YENEEA. This CDR3 is CASSVGTSGADEQFF. CDR3 DNA sequence: TGTGCCAGCTCCGTCGGGACTAGCGGGGCTGATGAGCAGTTCTTC.

The chain carries TRBV7-9 and TRBJ2-5; TRBD2 matches 13 bases. V trimming: 7 bases; J trimming: 4 bases; junction bases outside the gene matches: 12. The CDR3 extends over 17 amino acids. Germline CDR1 SEHNR, CDR2 FQNEAQ (reference sequence). The CDR3 sequence is CASTPTGLAGAGETQYF. CDR3 nucleotide sequence: TGTGCCAGCACCCCGACCGGACTAGCGGGAGCCGGAGAGACCCAGTACTTC.

This sequence joins TRBV6-6 and TRBJ2-5; D may be TRBD2 (7 bases). The V gene lost 8 bases and the J gene lost 1 base, with 14 bases spanning the gap. Germline-derived CDR1 and CDR2 are MNHNY and SVGAGI (reference sequence). The CDR3 consists of 14 residues. The CDR3 here is CASRGGGLQETQYF. The DNA for the CDR3 is TGTGCCAGCCGGGGCGGGGGCCTCCAAGAGACCCAGTACTTC.

V and J are TRBV27 and TRBJ2-5, with 10 bases fitting TRBD1. V trimming: 6 bases; J trimming: 4 bases; junction bases outside the gene matches: 8. The germline gives CDR1 MNHEY, CDR2 SMNVEV (reference sequence). CDR3 length: 15 amino acids. The CDR3, as DNA: TGTGCCAGCAGCCCGACAGGGGGCGGGAGAGAGACCCAGTACTTC. Translating it yields CASSPTGGGRETQYF.

V is TRBV29-1 and J is TRBJ1-2, with 8 bases aligning to TRBD1. CDR1 and CDR2 from the germline V gene are SQVTM and ANQGSEA. V lost 5 bases to trimming and J lost 2 bases; unmatched junction nucleotides: 7. There are 14 residues in the CDR3. The CDR3 is CSVTKTGENYGYTF. The CDR3 nucleotides read TGCAGCGTTACCAAGACAGGGGAAAACTATGGCTACACCTTC.